The 28 T cell receptor beta chains below come from one sample, sequenced in a study of blood T cells in healthy people across ages. A J-beta primer mix and a sample-barcoded 5' primer were used in a second PCR of roughly 7 to 12 cycles. One entry per CDR3 protein results from TCRdb running MiXCR on the 5' RACE reads. Among about 930,000 distinct CDR3 sequences listed, 25% to 35% were seen once. These data were also reused for a study on T cells of mothers and their children.

What was sequenced was blood. The receptors originated from a woman in her thirties or forties in good health.

V is TRBV27 and J is TRBJ1-2, with 9 bases identical to TRBD1. V shed 5 bases, J shed 8 bases, and the junction held 9 bases outside the gene matches. The CDR3 runs 14 residues. The V gene's germline CDR1 is MNHEY and CDR2 SMNVEV (reference sequence). The CDR3 protein is CASSPPDRGRGYTF. The CDR3 nucleotides read TGTGCCAGCAGTCCCCCTGACAGGGGGAGAGGCTACACCTTC.

This clonotype showed up many times. The chain recombines TRBV28 with TRBJ2-4; 10 bases line up with TRBD1. V shed 6 bases, J shed 11 bases, and the junction held 10 bases outside the gene matches. Germline CDR1 and CDR2: MDHEN and SYDVKM. The CDR3 runs to 14 residues. The CDR3 DNA reads as TGTGCCAGCAGGTCCGGGACAGGGGCCCTTCTTCAGTACTTC. Protein product: CASRSGTGALLQYF.

The sample holds many counts of this clonotype. This chain connects TRBV20-1 to TRBJ2-7, with 11 positions matching TRBD2. The V and J ends lost 4 bases and 2 bases, in that order; junction bases with no gene match: 7. Germline V gene sequence: CDR1 DFQATT, CDR2 SNEGSKA (reference sequence). The CDR3 has 15 residues. CDR3 loop: CSATLTSGGPYEQYF. The CDR3 DNA reads TGCAGTGCTACCCTCACTAGCGGGGGACCCTACGAGCAGTACTTC.

This clonotype occurred many times. The chain couples TRBV20-1 to TRBJ2-4; D not certain. This CDR3 spans 13 amino acids. V was trimmed by 8 bases and J by 0 bases, leaving 11 bases between them. Per germline, CDR1 DFQATT and CDR2 SNEGSKA (reference sequence). DNA for the CDR3: TGCAGTCCGCTCGAGCTAGCCAAAAACATTCAGTACTTC. Its translation is CSPLELAKNIQYF.

A remark on this clonotype: This may stem from a read error, because a much larger clone lies one nucleotide away. V usage is TRBV12-3 or TRBV12-4 and J usage is TRBJ2-5; tentative D call: TRBD2 (6 bases). CDR3 length equals 14 residues. The CDR3 sequence is CACRLGVLRETQYF. In DNA form, the CDR3 reads TGTGCCTGCAGACTAGGGGTCTTGAGGGAGACCCAGTACTTC.

This clonotype was picked up many times. The chain carries TRBV29-1 and TRBJ2-7; 10 positions agree with TRBD1. The germline V gene has CDR1 SQVTM and CDR2 ANQGSEA. This CDR3 is built from 14 residues. With V trimmed by 5 bases and J by 5 bases, 9 bases remained unmatched. CDR3 coding DNA: TGCAGCGTTACACGACAGGGGGCTGGTCACGAGCAGTACTTC. Encoded protein: CSVTRQGAGHEQYF.

As concerns this clonotype: A read error is possible here, since a much larger clone lies one base away. J is TRBJ1-5 and V is TRBV7-8; no firm D call. This CDR3 has 17 amino acids. CDR1 SGHVS and CDR2 FQNEAQ come from the germline V gene. In DNA, the CDR3 is TGTGCCAACAGCTTAGCGCTGTGGAGGTTAGGCAATCAGCCCCAGCATTTT. The encoded protein is CANSLALWRLGNQPQHF.

This clonotype turned up a few times. The chain combines TRBV7-2 with TRBJ1-3; D remains ambiguous. Germline V lookup: CDR1 SGHTA, CDR2 FQGNSA. The V end was cut by 5 bases, the J end by 0 bases, with 5 bases between. The CDR3 sequence is 13 residues long. CDR3 coding DNA: TGTGCCAGCAGCGGGAGCTCTGGAAACACCATATATTTT. Its protein product is CASSGSSGNTIYF.

This clonotype was recorded a few times. The genes are TRBV28 and TRBJ2-3, with a weak D call TRBD1 (5 bases). V was shortened by 4 bases and J by 2 bases, with 13 bases between the two germline ends. This CDR3 is 15 amino acids long. Germline-derived CDR1 and CDR2 are MDHEN and SYDVKM. The chain's CDR3 is CASSSHRINTDTQYF. CDR3 nucleotides: TGTGCCAGCAGTTCTCACAGGATTAACACAGATACGCAGTATTTT.

On this clonotype: It may be a read error: a sequence one base away is much more abundant. The chain has TRBV27 and TRBJ2-1; no definite D call. V was trimmed by 3 bases and J by 10 bases, leaving 16 bases between them. The CDR3 is made up of 14 amino acids. Per the germline V gene, CDR1 is MNHEY and CDR2 is SMNVEV (reference sequence). CDR3: CASSLKGLTYEQFF. In nucleotides, the CDR3 is TGTGCCAGCAGTTTGAAGGGTTTAACCTACGAGCAGTTCTTC.

For this clonotype: At one of its ends the junction is not consistent with the germline gene, which may arise from a read error. This chain joins TRBV7-2 and TRBJ2-7; 7 bases agree with TRBD2. Per germline, CDR1 SGHTA and CDR2 FQGNSA. This CDR3 has 17 residues. The CDR3 protein is CASSSPGGGPGSYGQDF. The DNA of the CDR3 is TGTGCCAGCAGCTCCCCGGGCGGGGGTCCCGGCTCCTACGGGCAGGACTTC.

This clonotype was seen ten or more times. The V gene is TRBV12-3 or TRBV12-4, the J gene TRBJ1-4; no clear D gene. V gave up 5 bases and J gave up 4 bases, with 11 bases separating them. The CDR3 is made up of 14 amino acids. The CDR3: CASSPQLNNEKLFF. DNA of the CDR3: TGTGCCAGCAGTCCCCAACTTAATAATGAAAAACTGTTTTTT.

The rearrangement links TRBV19 to TRBJ1-2; D is unresolved. This CDR3 comprises 11 residues. The V gene's germline CDR1 is LNHDA and CDR2 SQIVND (reference sequence). V was pared by 7 bases and J by 7 bases, with 10 bases between. DNA of the CDR3: TGTGCCAGTATGGTGGCATCTGGCTACACCTTC. It is translated as CASMVASGYTF.

DNA for the CDR3: TGTGCCAGCAGCCCACAGACAGGGGGCCCAGATACGCAGTATTTT. It codes for CASSPQTGGPDTQYF. The chain joins TRBV7-2 to TRBJ2-3; 10 bases are shared with TRBD1. Germline V gives CDR1 SGHTA, CDR2 FQGNSA. Trimming cost V 5 bases and J 4 bases; bases outside gene matches: 6. The CDR3 spans 15 residues.

The count of this clonotype is one. A single base separates this from a much larger clone, so it may be a read error. The chain recombines TRBV5-1 with TRBJ2-1; TRBD2 matches 15 bases. The CDR3 sequence is 19 residues long. The V gene's germline CDR1 is SGHRS and CDR2 YFSETQ. The CDR3 loop is CTSSPGGTSGRSSYNEQFF. The CDR3 DNA sequence: TGCACCAGCAGCCCGGGGGGGACTAGCGGGAGGAGCTCCTACAATGAGCAGTTCTTC. The full variable domain, with the rest looked up from reference TRBV5-1 and TRBJ2-1, is KAGVTQTPRYLIKTRGQQVTLSCSPISGHRSVSWYQQTPGQGLQFLFEYFSETQRNKGNFPGRFSGRQFSNSRSEMNVSTLELGDSALYLCTSSPGGTSGRSSYNEQFFGPGTRLTVL.

V usage is TRBV7-6 and J usage is TRBJ1-1; 7 bases align to TRBD1. The CDR3 has 15 amino acids. V shed 5 bases, J shed 1 base, and the junction held 7 bases outside the gene matches. The germline V gene encodes CDR1 SGHVS and CDR2 FNYEAQ. The CDR3: CASSRLRTGNTEAFF. CDR3 sequence (DNA): TGTGCCAGCAGCCGTTTGAGGACAGGGAACACTGAAGCTTTCTTT.

This clonotype was found once. A read error may account for a junction end that differs from germline. J is TRBJ2-3 and V is TRBV7-9; D is ambiguous. From germline, CDR1 is SEHNR and CDR2 FQNEAQ (reference sequence). This CDR3 region has 13 residues. The CDR3 nucleotides are TGTTCCAGCATAAGTATCGGCACGGATACGCAGTATTTT. It specifies CSSISIGTDTQYF.

A word on this clonotype: This clone may be a read error of a much larger clone one base away. This rearrangement joins TRBV20-1 to TRBJ2-5; D possibly corresponds to TRBD1 (5 bases). Between the trimmed V and J ends, which lost 7 bases and 4 bases, there was a span of 16 bases. The CDR3 covers 13 residues. Germline V lookup: CDR1 DFQATT, CDR2 SNEGSKA (reference sequence). CDR3 nucleotide sequence: TGCAGTGTCCGGCAGGTTAGGGGAGAGACCCAGTACTTC. Encoded protein: CSVRQVRGETQYF.

This clonotype was recorded once. This chain uses TRBV28 with TRBJ1-5; 8 bases are shared with TRBD1. V gave up 7 bases and J gave up 2 bases; unmatched junction bases: 4. The germline CDR1 and CDR2 sequences are MDHEN and SYDVKM. This CDR3 contains 14 residues. The DNA of the CDR3 is TGTGCCAGCAAGCAGGGGGCTGGCAATCAGCCCCAGCATTTT. This gives the protein CASKQGAGNQPQHF.

This clonotype appeared a few times. The CDR3 reads CASSQEVWETQYF. CDR3 DNA: TGCGCCAGCAGCCAAGAGGTGTGGGAGACCCAGTACTTC. The J gene is TRBJ2-5, the V gene TRBV4-3; D call uncertain. Per the germline V gene, CDR1 is LGHNA and CDR2 is YSLEER. CDR3 length: 13 residues. Trimming left V 0 bases short and J 5 bases short, with 7 bases between.

The chain uses TRBV6-5 and TRBJ1-2; D might be TRBD1 (6 bases). CDR3 size: 16 residues. The V gene lost 1 base and the J gene lost 1 base, with 13 bases spanning the gap. Germline V gives CDR1 MNHEY, CDR2 SVGAGI. The CDR3 DNA sequence: TGTGCCAGCAGTTACTTCACCGGGGACAATAACTATGGCTACACCTTC. This translates into CASSYFTGDNNYGYTF.

V and J are TRBV7-2 and TRBJ1-1; D possibly corresponds to TRBD1 (5 bases). V was cut by 5 bases and J by 0 bases, with 16 bases left in between. Germline loops: CDR1 SGHTA, CDR2 FQGNSA. The CDR3 has 16 amino acids. CDR3 sequence: CASSLDGTLLNTEAFF. The CDR3 DNA sequence: TGTGCCAGCAGCCTCGACGGGACGCTGCTGAACACTGAAGCTTTCTTT.

CDR3 in DNA: TGTGCCACCAGTGACCCTAGCGAGGGGGTGCAAGAGACCCAGTACTTC. Translated, it gives CATSDPSEGVQETQYF. V and J are TRBV24-1 and TRBJ2-5; D tentatively fits TRBD1 or TRBD2 (6 bases each). The germline V and J ends were trimmed by 4 bases and 2 bases, with 16 bases remaining between them. The CDR3 is made up of 16 amino acids. Germline V gene lookup returns CDR1 KGHDR and CDR2 SFDVKD.

V and J are TRBV7-8 and TRBJ1-2; D unclear. The CDR3 is 15 residues long. In germline, CDR1 is SGHVS, CDR2 FQNEAQ. The ends were cut back, 4 bases at V and 2 bases at J, with 14 bases in the middle. The CDR3: CASSWQSRQNYGYTF. CDR3 DNA sequence: TGTGCCAGCAGCTGGCAAAGCCGCCAAAACTATGGCTACACCTTC.

This clonotype showed up just a few times. A read error may explain this, as a much larger clone is one base away. The chain employs TRBV27 and TRBJ1-2; TRBD1 matches at 7 bases. Germline V gives CDR1 MNHEY, CDR2 SMNVEV (reference sequence). CDR3 length: 12 residues. CDR3 coding DNA: TGTGTCAGCCGGGGACAGTTCTATGGCTACACCTTC. This translates into CVSRGQFYGYTF.

This clonotype was recorded at least ten times. This chain uses TRBV5-1 with TRBJ2-1, with D tentatively TRBD2 (5 bases). The CDR3 sequence is 13 residues long. In germline, CDR1 is SGHRS, CDR2 YFSETQ. V was pared by 1 base and J by 3 bases, with 5 bases between. CDR3 in amino acids: CASSLTSYNEQFF. The CDR3 bases are TGCGCCAGCAGCTTGACTAGCTACAATGAGCAGTTCTTC. Supplemented by reference TRBV5-1 and TRBJ2-1, the full variable domain reads KAGVTQTPRYLIKTRGQQVTLSCSPISGHRSVSWYQQTPGQGLQFLFEYFSETQRNKGNFPGRFSGRQFSNSRSEMNVSTLELGDSALYLCASSLTSYNEQFFGPGTRLTVL.

This sequence joins TRBV29-1 and TRBJ1-1; weak D call: TRBD1 (5 bases). Trimming left V 4 bases short and J 4 bases short, with 13 bases between. The CDR3 has 13 amino acids. The germline CDR1 and CDR2 sequences are SQVTM and ANQGSEA. In nucleotides, the CDR3 is TGCAGCGTTGTGGGTTTTGGGGGCACTGAAGCTTTCTTT. Amino acids: CSVVGFGGTEAFF.

This clonotype came up many times. The chain joins TRBV20-1 to TRBJ2-7; 11 nucleotides agree with TRBD2. Germline V gene data show CDR1 as DFQATT and CDR2 as SNEGSKA (reference sequence). The ends lost 5 bases at V and 4 bases at J; junction bases unmatched: 7. This CDR3 is 14 amino acids long. CDR3: CSAESSGGTYEQYF. The CDR3 bases are TGCAGTGCTGAGTCTAGCGGGGGGACTTACGAGCAGTACTTC.